One and the same sample provided the 24 T cell receptor beta chains below, sequenced in a study of CD8+CD57+ T cells in acquired aplastic anemia. The use of genomic DNA as template underpinned the TCR beta VDJ and CDR3 profiling. TCRdb used MiXCR to reprocess the reads, holding one entry per CDR3 protein. In the table there are 150,000 to 200,000 distinct CDR3 sequences, under 70% of which are singletons. Sequencing was done on a sample of sorted CD4+, CD8+, or CD8+CD57+ T cells (not recorded which) from PBMCs. Receptors originate from a human donor with severe aplastic anemia or a healthy control (not recorded which).

This chain connects TRBV15 to TRBJ2-5, with 10 nucleotides matching TRBD2. Germline V CDR1 and CDR2: LNHNV, YYDKDF (reference sequence). The CDR3 has 17 amino acids. The V gene end was trimmed by 10 bases and the J gene end by 1 base; junction bases not matched to a gene: 15. The CDR3 DNA reads TGTGCCATCAGTGAGAGCGCAGCGGGAGGGCCCCAAGAGACCCAGTACTTC. Protein product: CAISESAAGGPQETQYF. The variable domain in full, with the rest retrieved from reference TRBV15 and TRBJ2-5, is DAMVIQNPRYQVTQFGKPVTLSCSQTLNHNVMYWYQQKSSQAPKLLFHYYDKDFNNEADTPDNFQSRRPNTSFCFLDIRSPGLGDTAMYLCAISESAAGGPQETQYFGPGTRLLVL.

In the case of this clonotype: Just one base apart from a much larger clone, this may be a read error. The J gene is TRBJ1-3, the V gene TRBV13; D gene unclear. Germline CDR1 PRHDT, CDR2 FYEKMQ (reference sequence). CDR3 length: 15 amino acids. The CDR3 DNA follows: TGTGCCAGCCTTTCGTTTACTGACTCTGAAAACACCATATATTTT. This sequence encodes CASLSFTDSENTIYF.

The chain recombines TRBV20-1 with TRBJ1-2; 9 positions agree with TRBD1. The CDR3 length is 14 residues. Germline trimming cut 4 bases from V and 4 bases from J; bases unmatched to any gene: 7. Germline V gene sequence: CDR1 DFQATT, CDR2 SNEGSKA (reference sequence). The CDR3 reads CSAKTGGGGYGYTF. The CDR3 bases are TGCAGTGCTAAGACAGGGGGGGGGGGCTATGGCTACACCTTC.

The chain has TRBV14 and TRBJ1-2; unclear D gene. The CDR3 totals 14 residues. Trimming removed 1 base from V and 4 bases from J, with 10 bases in between. Germline assignment: CDR1 SGHDN and CDR2 FVKESK. The CDR3 protein is CASSQVKGGYGYTF. As DNA, the CDR3 is TGTGCCAGCAGCCAAGTTAAGGGAGGCTATGGCTACACCTTC.

This clonotype was recorded at least ten times. The V call is TRBV11-2, the J call TRBJ2-1; a possible D gene is TRBD2 (5 bases). The CDR3 is 14 residues long. The V gene's germline CDR1 is SGHAT and CDR2 FQNNGV. Trimming shortened V by 1 base and J by 2 bases, and 6 bases separated the two germline ends. CDR3 sequence reads: CASSLAGTYNEQFF. CDR3 sequence (DNA): TGTGCCAGCAGCTTAGCGGGGACCTACAATGAGCAGTTCTTC. Looking up the rest from reference TRBV11-2 and TRBJ2-1 gives the full variable domain: EAGVAQSPRYKIIEKRQSVAFWCNPISGHATLYWYQQILGQGPKLLIQFQNNGVVDDSQLPKDRFSAERLKGVDSTLKIQPAKLEDSAVYLCASSLAGTYNEQFFGPGTRLTVL.

This clonotype was observed many times. V gene TRBV6-5 combines with J gene TRBJ2-7; weak D call: TRBD2 (5 bases). CDR3 size: 14 residues. Trimming took 8 bases from V and 0 from J, leaving 14 bases between them. From germline, CDR1 is MNHEY and CDR2 SVGAGI. The CDR3 nucleotides are TGTGCCAGCCAGTCACCCGGGGTCTCCTACGAGCAGTACTTC. This gives the protein CASQSPGVSYEQYF.

The chain links TRBV24-1 to TRBJ1-4; the match to TRBD1 covers 8 bases. This CDR3 spans 14 amino acids. Germline V CDR1 and CDR2: KGHDR, SFDVKD. V gave up 11 bases and J gave up 8 bases; unmatched junction bases: 12. CDR3 region: CASQATGAHEKLFF. The DNA for the CDR3 is TGTGCCAGCCAGGCGACAGGGGCCCACGAAAAACTGTTTTTT.

On this clonotype itself: Mismatch with germline at one junction end may stem from a read error. The gene calls are TRBV15 and TRBJ1-2; D is undetermined. The CDR3 has 12 residues. Germline values: CDR1 LNHNV, CDR2 YYDKDF (reference sequence). In nucleotides, the CDR3 is TGTGCCACCAGATCGCCGGGTTACCAAGGAGAATTC. This translates into CATRSPGYQGEF.

The J gene is TRBJ2-5, the V gene TRBV6-5, with D perhaps being TRBD1 or TRBD2 (5 bases each). V lost 8 bases, J lost 1 base, and 20 bases lay in between. The germline V gene encodes CDR1 MNHEY and CDR2 SVGAGI. The CDR3 runs 16 residues. CDR3 region: CASGVKGRDLQETQYF. CDR3 coding DNA: TGTGCCAGCGGAGTAAAGGGCAGGGACCTCCAAGAGACCCAGTACTTC.

V usage is TRBV6-2 or TRBV6-3 and J usage is TRBJ2-5, with 11 positions matching TRBD2. Germline V lookup: CDR1 MNHEY, CDR2 SVGEGT. Losses at the gene ends were 5 bases for V and 6 bases for J; bases not matched to a gene: 11. This CDR3 is built from 16 residues. CDR3 amino acids: CASSTKTSGVLKTQYF. The CDR3 DNA sequence: TGTGCCAGCAGTACAAAGACTAGCGGGGTTTTAAAGACCCAGTACTTC.

This chain links TRBV19 with TRBJ1-5; unclear D gene. The CDR3 totals 13 residues. V was cut by 6 bases and J by 6 bases, with 12 bases left in between. The germline V gene encodes CDR1 LNHDA and CDR2 SQIVND (reference sequence). DNA of the CDR3: TGTGCCAGTAGCCCCTCGACAACTCAGCCCCAGCATTTT. As protein: CASSPSTTQPQHF.

The chain joins TRBV20-1 to TRBJ1-1, with D hard to call. Per germline, CDR1 DFQATT and CDR2 SNEGSKA (reference sequence). The CDR3 is 12 residues long. V lost 6 bases and J lost 11, with 19 bases in between. CDR3 coding DNA: TGCAGTGCAGCCAGTGGGGTTTTTGGGGCTTTCTTT. This translates into CSAASGVFGAFF.

On this clonotype: No conserved phenylalanine or tryptophan ends this CDR3, so it is likely a read error. The genes are TRBV27 and TRBJ2-7; 11 nucleotides align to TRBD2. The ends lost 3 bases at V and 3 bases at J; junction bases unmatched: 1. CDR3 length: 14 amino acids. CDR1 MNHEY and CDR2 SMNVEV come from the germline V gene (reference sequence). The CDR3 bases are TGTGCCAGCAGTTTGGGGACTAGCGGCTACGAGCAGTACCTC. It is translated as CASSLGTSGYEQYL.

This clonotype has just a few counts. The CDR3 loop reads CSATGQGAAEAFF. CDR3 DNA sequence: TGCAGTGCTACCGGGCAGGGGGCAGCGGAAGCTTTCTTT. J is TRBJ1-1 and V is TRBV20-1, with 8 nucleotides matching TRBD1. V gave up 4 bases and J gave up 8 bases; unmatched junction bases: 9. Germline V gives CDR1 DFQATT, CDR2 SNEGSKA (reference sequence). CDR3 length: 13 residues.

In regard to this clonotype: The junction departs from the called germline gene at one end, perhaps through a read error. V and J are TRBV5-1 and TRBJ1-2; maybe TRBD1 (5 bases). Per the germline V gene, CDR1 is SGHRS and CDR2 is YFSETQ. This CDR3 contains 11 residues. The CDR3 loop reads CANSLGLSYTF. Here the CDR3 DNA reads TGCGCCAACAGCTTGGGACTCAGCTACACCTTC.

Here the CDR3 DNA reads TGTGCCAGTAGTCCACAGGGTAGGGGCTACACCTTC. It yields the protein CASSPQGRGYTF. The chain joins TRBV19 to TRBJ1-2; TRBD1 is a possible D gene (6 bases). The V gene lost 5 bases and the J gene lost 8 bases, with 12 bases spanning the gap. The CDR3 sequence is 12 residues long. The germline gives CDR1 LNHDA, CDR2 SQIVND (reference sequence).

The chain combines TRBV5-1 with TRBJ2-1; D uncertain. V lost 3 bases and J lost 5, with 9 bases in between. CDR1 and CDR2 (germline): SGHRS, YFSETQ. This CDR3 region has 13 residues. For the CDR3, the DNA is TGCGCCAGCAGCTCCTCCCCGGACAATGAGCAGTTCTTC. It codes for CASSSSPDNEQFF.

The sample holds many counts of this clonotype. The junction departs from germline at one end; a sequencing error may be responsible. The J gene is TRBJ2-3, the V gene TRBV5-1; 10 bases agree with TRBD2. Germline CDR1 reads SGHRS; CDR2 reads YFSETQ. This CDR3 contains 15 residues. As DNA, the CDR3 is TGCGCCAGCAGCACCGGGACTAGCGAGACAGATACGCGGTATTTT. It translates to CASSTGTSETDTRYF.

As for this clonotype: Since the CDR3 does not end with the conserved phenylalanine or tryptophan, this likely comes from a read error. The chain is built from TRBV29-1 and TRBJ2-2; D ambiguous. The V gene's germline CDR1 is SQVTM and CDR2 ANQGSEA. This CDR3 is 13 amino acids long. Trimming removed 4 bases from V and 1 base from J, with 7 bases in between. CDR3 coding DNA: TGCAGCGTTGTAACAGTGAACACCGGGGAGCTGTTTCTT. Its protein product is CSVVTVNTGELFL.

The chain has TRBV12-3 or TRBV12-4 and TRBJ2-7, with D tentatively TRBD1 (6 bases). With 5 bases removed from V and 2 bases from J, the gap between germline ends came to 16 bases. The CDR3 loop spans 15 amino acids. The CDR3 spells CASSASGTPTYEQYF. The CDR3 DNA is TGTGCCAGCAGTGCCTCCGGGACACCGACCTACGAGCAGTACTTC.

The chain employs TRBV20-1 and TRBJ2-7, with 9 bases matching TRBD2. J lost 5 bases, V lost 1 base, and 9 bases had no gene match. Germline-derived CDR1 and CDR2 are DFQATT and SNEGSKA (reference sequence). The CDR3 totals 15 residues. The CDR3 bases are TGCAGTGCTAGAGCGGCGGGAGGGCCTTTTAACGAGCAGTACTTC. Protein: CSARAAGGPFNEQYF.

The J gene is TRBJ2-3, the V gene TRBV7-9; 8 bases fit TRBD2. The CDR3 is 12 amino acids. V lost 5 bases to trimming and J lost 8 bases; unmatched junction nucleotides: 3. The germline V gene has CDR1 SEHNR and CDR2 FQNEAQ (reference sequence). Here the CDR3 DNA reads TGTGCCAGCAGCCACGGACTAGCTACGCAGTATTTT. This sequence encodes CASSHGLATQYF. The full variable domain, its missing parts supplied by reference TRBV7-9 and TRBJ2-3, is DTGVSQNPRHKITKRGQNVTFRCDPISEHNRLYWYRQTLGQGPEFLTYFQNEAQLEKSRLLSDRFSAERPKGSFSTLEIQRTEQGDSAMYLCASSHGLATQYFGPGTRLTVL.

This clonotype was seen many times. The V and J genes are TRBV7-9 and TRBJ2-3; D not resolved. The germline CDR1 and CDR2 sequences are SEHNR and FQNEAQ (reference sequence). This CDR3 contains 13 residues. V shed 4 bases and J shed 6 bases, with 11 bases lying between them. The CDR3 is CASSSMPLDTQYF. The CDR3 DNA sequence: TGTGCCAGCAGCTCGATGCCGTTGGATACGCAGTATTTT.

V and J are TRBV5-1 and TRBJ1-4, with a possible D match to TRBD1 (6 bases). V lost 4 bases and J 6 bases, leaving 13 bases between the germline ends. Germline CDR1 and CDR2: SGHRS and YFSETQ. The CDR3 has 14 residues. CDR3 sequence (DNA): TGCGCCAGCAGCCCAGGGGAAGGGGATGAAAAACTGTTTTTT. This gives the protein CASSPGEGDEKLFF.